This is a list of T cell receptor beta chains from one sample in a study of blood T cell repertoires in COVID-19. Some clones are missing from TCRdb's copy, which holds only in-frame ones; the method was immunoSEQ multiplex PCR. The sample has approximately 170,000 clones; less than 90% are singletons. The material sequenced was peripheral blood. The origin of the receptors is a man aged 25-45 years with acute or convalescent COVID-19. CDR3s include the opening cysteine and the closing phenylalanine or tryptophan. D genes are given only for firm matches.

j_call cdr3_length v_call d_call cdr3_aa
TRBJ1-5 13 TRBV28 - CASMSLRDQPQHF
TRBJ2-3 14 TRBV3-1/TRBV3-2 - CASSQGPGGDTQYF
TRBJ1-1 12 TRBV28 - CASSLQEVEAFF
TRBJ2-7 20 TRBV28 TRBD2 CASKGPGATLAGVSSYEQYF
TRBJ1-5 18 TRBV25-1 TRBD1 CASSKKDRIVKYGQLQHF
TRBJ2-5 15 TRBV5-4 - CASSLASRAWETQYF
TRBJ2-1 14 TRBV5-1 - CASMAGPSNGEQFF
TRBJ2-5 13 TRBV29-1 - CSISRTLAETQYF
TRBJ2-6 15 TRBV5-4 - CASSHFLAGANVLTF
TRBJ1-6 14 TRBV27 TRBD1 CASSLDRSNSPLHF
TRBJ2-3 15 TRBV7-3 TRBD2 CASSLLAGGPDTQYF
TRBJ2-1 15 TRBV10-3 TRBD2 CAISVTAGGPSEQFF
TRBJ2-7 14 TRBV18 TRBD1 CASSPGDSSYEQYF
TRBJ1-6 15 TRBV10-3 TRBD1 CAISESGTGDSPLHF
TRBJ2-3 16 TRBV5-1 TRBD2 CASSPRGLGTADTQYF
TRBJ1-1 16 TRBV28 - CASTPLTGQGNTEAFF
TRBJ1-2 16 TRBV28 TRBD1 CASSFPGQGLIGGYTF
TRBJ1-5 12 TRBV24-1 - CATNVLSQPQHF
TRBJ2-5 17 TRBV28 TRBD2 CASSLMGLAGGPPTQYF
TRBJ2-5 14 TRBV15 - CATSRMGLGETQYF
TRBJ2-5 15 TRBV9 TRBD2 CASSVSSGYQETQYF
TRBJ1-2 13 TRBV28 - CASSSDTGYGYTF
TRBJ2-7 13 TRBV12-3/TRBV12-4 TRBD1 CASRHTPGGEQYF